This T cell receptor (beta chain) came from a study of CXCR3-negative and CXCR3-positive naive CD8 T cells. The overall study: Each library held about 1.5 +/- 0.3 million TRB reads, 130 million to 150 million in total.

Via 5' RACE with UMI labels, TRB cDNA libraries were prepared. TCRdb processed the 5' RACE reads again and assigns one entry to each CDR3 protein, with no DNA. The specimen's table records about 84,000 distinct CDR3 sequences. Study-wide results and limits: For memory CD8+ cells diversity was much lower, but both naive subsets had comparably high diversity. More hydrophobic TRB CDR3s occurred in CXCR3-positive than in CXCR3-negative naive cells. Naive subsets did not differ in surface CD5, and TRB CDR3 properties served to infer TCR strength.

Details on this clonotype: Its antigen remains unknown.

Material: naive CXCR3+ CD8+ T cells from blood. Subset specified: CD45RO-CCR7+CD27+CD95- naive CD8+ T cells expressing CXCR3 (TNR3+). This clonotype originated in a human donor in good health. Some clones in this sample may be carry-over from other donors' samples.

This CDR3 reads CSALRAGVAEWYF. This chain uses TRBV20-1 with TRBJ2-7; checking the TCRdb D call of TRBD2 is not possible without DNA. CDR3 length: 13 residues. In germline, CDR1 is DFQATT, CDR2 SNEGSKA (reference sequence).